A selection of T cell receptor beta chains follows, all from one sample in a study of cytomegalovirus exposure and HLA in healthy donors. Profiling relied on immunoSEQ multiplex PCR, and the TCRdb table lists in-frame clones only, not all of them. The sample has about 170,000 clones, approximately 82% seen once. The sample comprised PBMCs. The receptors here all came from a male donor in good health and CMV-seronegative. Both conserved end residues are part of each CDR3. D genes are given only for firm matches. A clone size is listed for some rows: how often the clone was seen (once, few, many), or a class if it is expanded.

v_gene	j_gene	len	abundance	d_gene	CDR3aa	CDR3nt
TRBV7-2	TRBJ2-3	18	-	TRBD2	CASSFPPGTSGRGDTQYF	TGTGCCAGCAGCTTTCCCCCCGGGACTAGCGGGAGAGGAGATACGCAGTATTTT
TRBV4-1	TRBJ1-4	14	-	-	CASSQGRWNEKLFF	TGCGCCAGCAGCCAGGGCAGGTGGAATGAAAAACTGTTTTTT
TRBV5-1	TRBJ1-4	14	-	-	CASSFGEGNEKLFF	TGCGCCAGCAGCTTCGGGGAAGGGAATGAAAAACTGTTTTTT
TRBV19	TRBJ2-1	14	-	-	CASNRGEIYNEQFF	TGTGCCAGTAATCGCGGGGAAATCTACAATGAGCAGTTCTTC
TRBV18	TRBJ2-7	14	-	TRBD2	CASSPRLGGDEQYF	TGTGCCAGCTCACCCCGGTTGGGAGGGGACGAGCAGTACTTC
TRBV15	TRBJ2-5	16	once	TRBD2	CATSRDTSGSGETQYF	TGTGCCACCAGCAGAGATACTAGCGGGAGCGGCGAGACCCAGTACTTC
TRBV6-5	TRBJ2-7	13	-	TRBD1	CASSQGAVAEQYF	TGTGCCAGCAGCCAGGGGGCAGTTGCCGAGCAGTACTTC
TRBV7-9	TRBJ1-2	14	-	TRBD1	CASSLAQGEYGYTF	TGTGCCAGCAGCTTAGCGCAGGGGGAGTATGGCTACACCTTC
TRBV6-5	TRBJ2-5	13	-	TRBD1	CAAGGREGETQYF	TGTGCCGCAGGGGGCAGGGAAGGAGAGACCCAGTACTTC
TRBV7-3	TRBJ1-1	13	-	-	CASSAGGNTEAFF	TGTGCCAGCAGTGCGGGGGGGAACACTGAAGCTTTCTTT
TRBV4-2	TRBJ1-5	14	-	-	CASSVTGDNQPQHF	TGTGCCAGCAGCGTCACAGGAGACAATCAGCCCCAGCATTTT
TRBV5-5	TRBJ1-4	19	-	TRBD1	CASSLTTDRGQYPGEKLFF	TGTGCCAGCAGCCTAACAACCGACAGGGGACAATACCCGGGTGAAAAACTGTTTTTT
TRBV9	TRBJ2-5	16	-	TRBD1	CASSVSGTGVFETQYF	TGTGCCAGCAGCGTTTCCGGGACAGGGGTTTTTGAGACCCAGTACTTC
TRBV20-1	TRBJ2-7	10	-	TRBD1	CSVRGYEQYF	TGCAGTGTCAGGGGGTACGAGCAGTACTTC
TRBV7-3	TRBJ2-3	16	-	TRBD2	CASSPKRGGEADTQYF	TGTGCCAGCAGCCCAAAACGCGGGGGGGAGGCAGATACGCAGTATTTT
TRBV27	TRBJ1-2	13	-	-	CASKLQGNYGYTF	TGTGCCAGCAAGCTACAGGGAAACTATGGCTACACCTTC
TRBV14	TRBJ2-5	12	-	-	CASSQDFRTQYF	TGTGCCAGCAGCCAAGATTTTCGGACCCAGTACTTC
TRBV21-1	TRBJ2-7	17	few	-	CASSAPGTGVLTYEQYF	TGTGCCAGCAGCGCCCCCGGGACAGGGGTGTTGACCTACGAGCAGTACTTC
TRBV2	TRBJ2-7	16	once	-	CASIGGPGRLTYEQYF	TGTGCCAGCATTGGAGGGCCGGGACGCCTGACCTACGAGCAGTACTTC
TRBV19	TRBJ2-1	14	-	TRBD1	CASTEDRGSNEQFF	TGTGCCAGTACCGAAGACAGGGGTAGCAATGAGCAGTTCTTC
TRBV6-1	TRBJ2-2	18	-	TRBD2	CASSEMVLGGRATGELFF	TGTGCCAGCAGTGAAATGGTGTTGGGCGGGAGGGCCACCGGGGAGCTGTTTTTT
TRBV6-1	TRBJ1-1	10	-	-	CASIRNEAFF	TGTGCCAGCATCAGGAATGAAGCTTTCTTT
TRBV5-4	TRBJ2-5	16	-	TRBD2	CASSGDSGGRQETQYF	TGTGCCAGCAGTGGTGATAGCGGGGGTCGCCAAGAGACCCAGTACTTC
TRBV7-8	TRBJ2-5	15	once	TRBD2	CASSLGRGGAIQQYF	TGTGCCAGCAGCTTGGGTCGCGGGGGGGCTATTCAGCAGTACTTC
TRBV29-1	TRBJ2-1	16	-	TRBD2	CSVPWTDSGIYNEQFF	TGCAGCGTTCCATGGACGGATAGCGGGATTTACAATGAGCAGTTCTTC
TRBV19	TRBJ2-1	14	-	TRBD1	CASSPGQGRGEQFF	TGTGCCAGTAGTCCCGGACAGGGGCGCGGTGAGCAGTTCTTC
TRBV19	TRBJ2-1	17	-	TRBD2	CASSMVAGSPFWNEQFF	TGTGCCAGTAGTATGGTAGCGGGGAGTCCCTTTTGGAATGAGCAGTTCTTC
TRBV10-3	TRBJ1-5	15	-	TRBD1	CAISEWDSENQPQHF	TGTGCCATCAGTGAGTGGGACAGCGAGAATCAGCCCCAGCATTTT
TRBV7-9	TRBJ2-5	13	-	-	CASSSPGGETQYF	TGTGCCAGCTCCTCCCCGGGTGGGGAGACCCAGTACTTC
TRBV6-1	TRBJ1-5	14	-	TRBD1	CASLEDRGNQPQHF	TGTGCCAGCTTAGAGGACAGGGGGAATCAGCCCCAGCATTTT
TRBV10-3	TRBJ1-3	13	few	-	CAHGRGSGNTIYF	TGTGCCCATGGGAGGGGGTCTGGAAACACCATATATTTT